These 21 T cell receptor beta chains share one sample of origin, sequenced in a study of blood T cell repertoires in COVID-19. Assay used: immunoSEQ multiplex PCR; TCRdb lists only in-frame clones, some missing. The table includes 150,000 to 200,000 clones, more than 75% detected once. Sequenced: PBMCs or T cells enriched from blood (not recorded which). The origin of the receptors is a woman aged 45-65 years who had recovered from COVID-19.

This clone has only a few counts. V usage is TRBV18 and J usage is TRBJ2-2; 8 bases line up with TRBD1. The CDR3 is made up of 16 amino acids. V trimming: 4 bases; J trimming: 6 bases; junction bases outside the gene matches: 10. From germline, CDR1 is KGHSH and CDR2 LQKENI. The CDR3 coding sequence is TGTGCCAGCTCACACGCCCCCGGACAGGGATCCGGGGAGCTGTTTTTT. Its protein product is CASSHAPGQGSGELFF.

This clone showed up just once. V gene TRBV6-1 combines with J gene TRBJ1-5, with TRBD1 as a possible D gene (6 bases). This CDR3 has 18 amino acids. V lost 3 bases, J lost 5 bases, and 23 bases lay in between. Germline loops: CDR1 MNHNS, CDR2 SASEGT. CDR3 sequence reads: CASSDPFTGRGLDQPQHF. The CDR3, as DNA: TGTGCCAGCAGTGATCCTTTCACAGGGAGAGGTTTGGATCAGCCCCAGCATTTT.

The V gene is TRBV15, the J gene TRBJ1-2; 8 bases are a match to TRBD1. The CDR3 length is 14 residues. After removal of 5 bases from V and 7 bases from J, the junction contained 9 bases not matched to a gene. In germline, CDR1 is LNHNV, CDR2 YYDKDF (reference sequence). CDR3 amino acids: CATSADRGIAGYTF. The CDR3 DNA follows: TGTGCCACCAGCGCCGACAGGGGAATTGCTGGCTACACCTTC.

The rearrangement uses TRBV29-1 and TRBJ2-5; a possible D gene is TRBD2 (6 bases). Germline CDR1 SQVTM, CDR2 ANQGSEA. V was clipped by 3 bases and J by 4 bases, with 18 bases between them. This CDR3 region has 15 residues. The CDR3 spells CSVELAAKRGETQYF. The CDR3 bases are TGCAGCGTTGAGTTAGCGGCAAAAAGGGGAGAGACCCAGTACTTC. The full variable domain, completed using reference TRBV29-1 and TRBJ2-5, is SAVISQKPSRDICQRGTSLTIQCQVDSQVTMMFWYRQQPGQSLTLIATANQGSEATYESGFVIDKFPISRPNLTFSTLTVSNMSPEDSSIYLCSVELAAKRGETQYFGPGTRLLVL.

In regard to this clone: The sample carries other DNA sequences with the same CDR3. The J gene is TRBJ2-1, the V gene TRBV7-2; 7 nucleotides agree with TRBD1. Germline V lookup: CDR1 SGHTA, CDR2 FQGNSA. There are 15 residues in the CDR3. Trimming took 4 bases from V and 0 from J; bases not matched to a gene: 3. The CDR3 here is CASSSTGSSYNEQFF. As DNA, the CDR3 is TGTGCCAGCAGCTCGACAGGGAGCTCCTACAATGAGCAGTTCTTC.

This sequence joins TRBV5-1 and TRBJ2-3, with TRBD1 as a possible D gene (6 bases). CDR3 size: 16 residues. The ends were cut back, 0 bases at V and 4 bases at J, with 15 bases in the middle. Germline values: CDR1 SGHRS, CDR2 YFSETQ. The CDR3 coding sequence is TGCGCCAGCAGCTTGGGGGGTTCTGGGGGCCCAGATACGCAGTATTTT. Translated: CASSLGGSGGPDTQYF.

The genes are TRBV6-1 and TRBJ2-7; 7 bases fit TRBD1. V lost 6 bases to trimming and J lost 0 bases; unmatched junction nucleotides: 8. The CDR3 is 15 residues long. CDR1 is MNHNS and CDR2 is SASEGT in the germline V gene. The CDR3 loop reads CASSSTGQVSYEQYF. CDR3 DNA: TGTGCCAGCAGCTCGACAGGACAGGTCTCCTACGAGCAGTACTTC.

The chain uses TRBV7-2 and TRBJ1-1, with D possibly being TRBD1 (6 bases). CDR1 and CDR2 from the germline V gene are SGHTA and FQGNSA. Trimming stripped 1 base from V and 3 bases from J, with 6 bases between. CDR3 length equals 13 residues. The CDR3, as DNA: TGTGCCAGCAGCTTAGACAGGGACACTGAAGCTTTCTTT. Translated, it gives CASSLDRDTEAFF.

The chain recombines TRBV19 with TRBJ2-7; 9 nucleotides match TRBD1. CDR1 and CDR2 (germline): LNHDA, SQIVND (reference sequence). V lost 3 bases, J lost 7 bases, and 7 bases stayed unmatched. The CDR3 extends over 14 amino acids. In DNA form, the CDR3 reads TGTGCCAGTAGTATGAAACAGGGGGCCTTGGAGCAGTACTTC. As protein: CASSMKQGALEQYF.

The CDR3 loop reads CASSFLPWGQGTSGYTF. The CDR3 nucleotides read TGTGCCAGCAGTTTCCTACCTTGGGGACAGGGTACAAGTGGCTACACCTTC. This chain uses TRBV27 with TRBJ1-2; the match to TRBD1 covers 9 bases. V shed 3 bases and J 7 bases; nucleotides not matched to a gene: 15. This CDR3 spans 17 amino acids. CDR1 is MNHEY, CDR2 SMNVEV, per germline (reference sequence).

DNA for the CDR3: TGTGCCAGCAGTCCAAGGGACAGTACTGGAAACACCATATATTTT. Its protein product is CASSPRDSTGNTIYF. The chain uses TRBV27 and TRBJ1-3; TRBD1 matches at 7 bases. V was clipped by 5 bases and J by 2 bases; unmatched bases: 6. The CDR3 has 15 amino acids. Germline values: CDR1 MNHEY, CDR2 SMNVEV (reference sequence).

The chain uses TRBV2 and TRBJ1-1; maybe TRBD1 (5 bases). Trimming pared 3 bases from V and 1 base from J, leaving 9 bases between. CDR1 SNHLY and CDR2 FYNNEI come from the germline V gene. The CDR3 loop spans 14 amino acids. For the CDR3, the DNA is TGTGCCAGCAGTGACAAGGGGCCGAACACTGAAGCTTTCTTT. This codes for CASSDKGPNTEAFF.

This sequence joins TRBV30 and TRBJ1-6, with D possibly being TRBD1 (6 bases). The CDR3 spans 15 residues. The V end lost 3 bases, the J end lost 2 bases, and 11 bases lay between the germline ends. CDR1 and CDR2 (germline): GTSNPN, SVGIG (reference sequence). The CDR3 sequence is CAWSLAGAYNSPLHF. The CDR3 nucleotides read TGTGCCTGGAGCCTGGCAGGGGCCTATAATTCACCCCTCCACTTT.

CDR3 region: CASSYTPLAGEDEQFF. For the CDR3, the DNA is TGTGCCAGCAGTTATACCCCACTAGCGGGAGAGGATGAGCAGTTCTTC. The rearrangement links TRBV6-2 or TRBV6-3 to TRBJ2-1, with 11 positions matching TRBD2. CDR1 is MNHEY, CDR2 SVGEGT, per germline. The V gene end was trimmed by 3 bases and the J gene end by 8 bases; junction bases not matched to a gene: 9. The CDR3 spans 16 residues.

This chain links TRBV6-4 with TRBJ2-2, with 8 bases that match TRBD1. This CDR3 has 15 amino acids. Per the germline V gene, CDR1 is MRHNA and CDR2 is SNTAGT. V trimming: 5 bases; J trimming: 4 bases; junction bases outside the gene matches: 6. The CDR3 region is CASSPQGAVTGELFF. The CDR3 DNA follows: TGTGCCAGCAGTCCTCAGGGGGCGGTCACCGGGGAGCTGTTTTTT.

J is TRBJ1-1 and V is TRBV7-9; D ambiguous. Trimming took off 2 bases at V and 5 bases at J, with 15 bases between the two ends. Germline V gene sequence: CDR1 SEHNR, CDR2 FQNEAQ (reference sequence). This CDR3 spans 15 amino acids. The CDR3 loop reads CASSLRPIGGTEAFF. DNA of the CDR3: TGTGCCAGCAGCTTACGTCCGATAGGAGGGACTGAAGCTTTCTTT. The full variable domain, rest sourced from reference TRBV7-9 and TRBJ1-1, is DTGVSQNPRHKITKRGQNVTFRCDPISEHNRLYWYRQTLGQGPEFLTYFQNEAQLEKSRLLSDRFSAERPKGSFSTLEIQRTEQGDSAMYLCASSLRPIGGTEAFFGQGTRLTVV.

The CDR3 here is CASSPTTSPAVTQYF. Written as DNA, the CDR3 is TGTGCCAGCAGCCCAACGACTAGCCCCGCCGTTACGCAGTATTTT. The V call is TRBV7-8, the J call TRBJ2-3, with 7 bases fitting TRBD2. V shed 5 bases, J shed 8 bases, and the junction held 13 bases outside the gene matches. This CDR3 region has 15 residues. Germline loops: CDR1 SGHVS, CDR2 FQNEAQ.

The chain couples TRBV7-9 to TRBJ2-5, with D possibly TRBD2 on 6 matching bases. The CDR3 totals 15 residues. Trimming left V 5 bases short and J 2 bases short, with 15 bases between. Germline-derived CDR1 and CDR2 are SEHNR and FQNEAQ (reference sequence). CDR3 sequence: CASSPAGQPQETQYF. The CDR3 DNA is TGTGCCAGCAGCCCGGCGGGGCAGCCACAAGAGACCCAGTACTTC.

The rearrangement links TRBV7-8 to TRBJ2-1, with 9 nucleotides matching TRBD2. After removal of 1 base from V and 8 bases from J, the junction contained 9 bases not matched to a gene. The CDR3 is made up of 16 amino acids. Germline loops: CDR1 SGHVS, CDR2 FQNEAQ. Here the CDR3 reads CASSLGLAGSRHEQFF. CDR3 bases: TGTGCCAGCAGCTTAGGGCTAGCGGGATCAAGGCATGAGCAGTTCTTC.

This rearrangement joins TRBV11-3 to TRBJ2-1; maybe TRBD1 (6 bases). V was shortened by 0 bases and J by 5 bases, with 17 bases between the two germline ends. Germline V gene data show CDR1 as SGHNT and CDR2 as YENEEA. The CDR3 loop spans 17 amino acids. The DNA for the CDR3 is TGTGCCAGCAGCTTAGATAGGTTCAGGGGCCGAAACAATGAGCAGTTCTTC. It encodes CASSLDRFRGRNNEQFF.

The chain combines TRBV5-1 with TRBJ2-5; 8 bases are shared with TRBD1. After removal of 2 bases from V and 4 bases from J, the junction contained 1 base not matched to a gene. The CDR3 loop spans 13 amino acids. Germline V gene lookup returns CDR1 SGHRS and CDR2 YFSETQ. DNA for the CDR3: TGCGCCAGCAGCTTCGGGACAGGAGAGACCCAGTACTTC. Its translation: CASSFGTGETQYF.